The source of this T cell receptor beta chain is a study of blood T cell repertoires in COVID-19. Study background: T cells, B-cell-depleted T cells, or PBMCs supplied cDNA or gDNA.

J lost 1 base, V lost 7 bases, and 8 bases had no gene match. This CDR3 has 15 residues. Germline assignment: CDR1 SGHRS and CDR2 YFSETQ. This clone occurred a few times. Original methodology: Amplified reference gene primers provided the basis for estimating nucleated cell counts. The method was immunoSEQ multiplex PCR; TCRdb's version includes in-frame clones alone and lacks a portion of them. V and J calls and clone size are given by that table; D and trimming were obtained from the DNA. The data show approximately 44,000 clones, with almost 80% seen just once and 30% to 35% held by the top ten. The sample consisted of peripheral blood. The clonotype originates from a woman older than 75 with acute or convalescent COVID-19. V and J are TRBV5-1 and TRBJ2-5; 9 bases map to TRBD2. CDR3 bases: TGCGCCAGCTCCCCGGGACTAGCCCTCCAAGAGACCCAGTACTTC. Its translation: CASSPGLALQETQYF.